The rows below give T cell receptor beta chains drawn from one sample of a study of cytomegalovirus exposure and HLA in healthy donors. Produced via immunoSEQ multiplex PCR; TCRdb's table is partial and in-frame only. The repertoire holds 200,000 or so clones, less than 90% seen once, with roughly 5.5% in the top ten. The source material was PBMCs. These receptors came from a woman between 18 and 29 years old in good health and CMV-seronegative. Both conserved end residues are part of each CDR3. Fields, in order: clone size, D gene, J gene, V gene, CDR3 protein, CDR3 DNA. D genes are given only for firm matches. Expanded clones are given a class, and other clones once, few, many or no size at all.

-	-	TRBJ2-1	TRBV10-2	CASSVDDSYNEQFF	TGCGCCAGCAGTGTGGACGATTCCTACAATGAGCAGTTCTTC
-	-	TRBJ2-5	TRBV9	CASSAQAHQETQYF	TGTGCCAGCAGCGCTCAGGCTCACCAAGAGACCCAGTACTTC
-	-	TRBJ1-5	TRBV27	CASSLRAREGYSNQPQHF	TGTGCCAGCAGTTTAAGGGCCAGGGAGGGCTATAGCAATCAGCCCCAGCATTTT
-	TRBD2	TRBJ2-3	TRBV5-1	CASSWTSGGEDTQYF	TGCGCCAGCAGCTGGACTAGCGGGGGGGAGGATACGCAGTATTTT
-	TRBD1	TRBJ2-1	TRBV7-6	CASSPAPTGDEQFF	TGTGCCAGCAGCCCAGCACCTACAGGGGATGAGCAGTTCTTC
-	-	TRBJ1-1	TRBV11-1	CASSRLGRDPEAFF	TGTGCCAGCAGCCGTCTCGGGAGGGATCCTGAAGCTTTCTTT
-	TRBD2	TRBJ2-1	TRBV27	CASSGGDSSYNEQFF	TGTGCCAGCTCCGGGGGGGATAGCTCCTACAATGAGCAGTTCTTC
few	-	TRBJ2-1	TRBV16	CASSQPGPRSYNEQFF	TGTGCCAGCAGCCAGCCGGGACCACGCTCCTACAATGAGCAGTTCTTC
once	TRBD1	TRBJ1-4	TRBV10-2	CASRFSGGSDEKLFF	TGCGCCAGCAGGTTTTCAGGGGGCTCGGATGAAAAACTGTTTTTT
once	TRBD2	TRBJ2-5	TRBV27	CASSLLAGGPRETQYF	TGTGCCAGCAGTTTGCTAGCGGGAGGGCCGAGGGAGACCCAGTACTTC
-	-	TRBJ1-3	TRBV5-1	CASSSDGDTIYF	TGCGCCAGCAGCTCGGACGGGGACACCATATATTTT
-	TRBD1	TRBJ2-7	TRBV12-5	CASAKGQGSYEQYF	TGTGCTAGTGCTAAGGGACAGGGCTCCTACGAGCAGTACTTC
few	-	TRBJ1-2	TRBV30	CAWSETSDGYTF	TGTGCCTGGAGTGAAACATCCGATGGCTACACCTTC
-	TRBD2	TRBJ2-4	TRBV4-2	CASSQDLGTSRPKNIQYF	TGTGCCAGCAGCCAAGATCTTGGGACTAGCCGGCCCAAAAACATTCAGTACTTC
-	TRBD2	TRBJ2-6	TRBV19	CASRGLSGSGGPSSGANVLTF	TGTGCCAGTAGAGGACTTAGTGGTAGCGGGGGCCCTAGCTCTGGGGCCAACGTCCTGACTTTC
-	TRBD1	TRBJ2-3	TRBV7-3	CASSLTGTGYGTDTQYF	TGTGCCAGCAGCTTAACCGGGACAGGGTACGGAACAGATACGCAGTATTTT
-	-	TRBJ2-5	TRBV6-1	CAIHHRGDETQYF	TGTGCCATCCATCATAGGGGCGACGAGACCCAGTACTTC
-	-	TRBJ2-7	TRBV6-5	CASSADRVSYEQYF	TGTGCCAGCAGTGCGGACAGAGTCTCCTACGAGCAGTACTTC
once	TRBD1	TRBJ2-7	TRBV30	CAWSYRDREREQYF	TGTGCCTGGAGTTACCGGGACAGGGAACGCGAGCAGTACTTC
-	TRBD2	TRBJ2-7	TRBV30	CAWNPAGGPQPYEQYF	TGTGCCTGGAACCCAGCGGGGGGTCCCCAGCCCTACGAGCAGTACTTC
-	TRBD2	TRBJ2-2	TRBV4-2	CASSQDLWGRANGELFF	TGTGCCAGCAGCCAAGATTTGTGGGGGAGGGCGAACGGGGAGCTGTTTTTT
-	TRBD1	TRBJ1-4	TRBV28	CASIGQVNEKLFF	TGTGCCAGCATTGGACAGGTCAATGAAAAACTGTTTTTT
-	-	TRBJ2-1	TRBV15	CATSRDLGAGKEQFF	TGTGCCACCAGCAGAGATCTCGGAGCCGGGAAGGAGCAGTTCTTC
-	TRBD2	TRBJ2-1	TRBV4-1	CASSPRLAGEGNEQFF	TGCGCCAGCAGCCCCAGACTAGCGGGAGAGGGGAATGAGCAGTTCTTC
-	-	TRBJ2-7	TRBV5-6	CASSFGRSSYEQYF	TGTGCCAGCAGCTTCGGCCGGAGCTCCTACGAGCAGTACTTC
-	-	TRBJ2-5	TRBV5-1	CASSFPGTETQYF	TGCGCCAGCAGCTTTCCAGGGACGGAGACCCAGTACTTC
-	-	TRBJ1-3	TRBV6-5	CASSQRNTIYF	TGTGCCAGCAGTCAGAGAAACACCATATATTTT
-	-	TRBJ1-5	TRBV28	CASSWEGSNQPQHF	TGTGCCAGCAGCTGGGAGGGGAGCAATCAGCCCCAGCATTTT
once	-	TRBJ2-7	TRBV9	CASSPGGSYEQYF	TGTGCCAGCAGCCCCGGGGGCTCCTACGAGCAGTACTTC
-	TRBD1	TRBJ1-1	TRBV28	CASRYRQGAWNTEAFF	TGTGCCAGCAGGTACCGACAGGGGGCCTGGAACACTGAAGCTTTCTTT
-	-	TRBJ2-1	TRBV2	CASSEEGRSSYNEQFF	TGTGCCAGCAGTGAAGAGGGGAGGAGCTCCTACAATGAGCAGTTCTTC
once	TRBD1	TRBJ2-7	TRBV7-8	CASSLRRDSSYEQYF	TGTGCCAGCAGCTTACGCCGGGACAGCTCCTACGAGCAGTACTTC
few	TRBD1	TRBJ1-5	TRBV5-4	CASSGTGGWSQPQHF	TGTGCCAGCAGCGGGACAGGGGGCTGGAGTCAGCCCCAGCATTTT
-	TRBD2	TRBJ2-1	TRBV27	CASSLARAGGRDNEQFF	TGTGCCAGCAGTTTAGCGCGGGCGGGAGGTAGGGACAATGAGCAGTTCTTC
once	-	TRBJ2-5	TRBV15	CATARGQETQYF	TGTGCCACCGCACGGGGCCAAGAGACCCAGTACTTC
few	-	TRBJ1-2	TRBV19	CASSTPTGGPGYTF	TGTGCCAGTAGTACCCCGACAGGAGGGCCTGGCTACACCTTC
-	-	TRBJ2-5	TRBV5-1	CASSSAETQYF	TGCGCCAGCAGCTCCGCAGAGACCCAGTACTTC
-	TRBD2	TRBJ2-3	TRBV4-1	CASSQAGSGSTDTQYF	TGCGCCAGCAGCCAAGCGGGTAGCGGGAGCACAGATACGCAGTATTTT
-	TRBD2	TRBJ2-1	TRBV7-6	CASSLGRASGNNEQFF	TGTGCCAGCAGCTTAGGGAGGGCTAGCGGGAATAATGAGCAGTTCTTC
-	-	TRBJ2-7	TRBV5-1	CASSPPQRPQNEQYF	TGCGCCAGCAGCCCCCCGCAGCGGCCCCAGAACGAGCAGTACTTC
-	TRBD1	TRBJ1-4	TRBV19	CASSTDREVGKLFF	TGTGCCAGTAGTACCGACAGGGAGGTCGGAAAACTGTTTTTT
-	TRBD1	TRBJ1-2	TRBV7-9	CASSIQGRYTF	TGTGCCAGCAGCATACAGGGGCGCTACACCTTC
-	TRBD1	TRBJ2-5	TRBV13	CASSLGTGWETQYF	TGTGCCAGCAGCTTAGGGACAGGGTGGGAGACCCAGTACTTC
-	-	TRBJ2-7	TRBV28	CASGPAYEQYF	TGTGCCAGCGGACCCGCCTACGAGCAGTACTTC
few	TRBD1	TRBJ2-7	TRBV11-2	CASSPESPDRGIEQYF	TGTGCCAGCAGCCCGGAATCCCCCGACAGGGGTATCGAGCAGTACTTC
once	-	TRBJ2-5	TRBV11-2	CASSTSRGRQETQYF	TGTGCCAGCAGCACCTCGCGGGGCCGGCAAGAGACCCAGTACTTC
-	-	TRBJ2-3	TRBV29-1	CSVDDAQYPTDTQYF	TGCAGCGTTGATGACGCCCAATACCCCACAGATACGCAGTATTTT
-	-	TRBJ1-1	TRBV30	CAWSRSNTEAFF	TGTGCCTGGAGTCGGTCGAACACTGAAGCTTTCTTT
-	-	TRBJ1-1	TRBV2	CASSEQGNLNTEAFF	TGTGCCAGCAGTGAACAGGGGAATTTGAACACTGAAGCTTTCTTT
-	-	TRBJ1-1	TRBV19	CASSINQGRTEAFF	TGTGCCAGTAGTATCAATCAGGGGAGGACTGAAGCTTTCTTT
once	TRBD2	TRBJ2-2	TRBV5-1	CASSLEGGPTGELFF	TGCGCCAGCAGCTTGGAGGGAGGGCCCACCGGGGAGCTGTTTTTT
-	-	TRBJ2-2	TRBV28	CASTTPLGELFF	TGTGCCAGCACTACGCCCTTAGGGGAGCTGTTTTTT
once	TRBD2	TRBJ2-7	TRBV6-5	CASSLGLAGVSEQYF	TGTGCCAGCAGTTTGGGACTAGCGGGAGTCTCCGAGCAGTACTTC
once	-	TRBJ2-3	TRBV29-1	CSVDGSPRTDTQYF	TGCAGCGTTGACGGGAGTCCCCGCACAGATACGCAGTATTTT
-	TRBD2	TRBJ2-2	TRBV5-4	CASSLEPTSGSTGELFF	TGTGCCAGCAGCTTGGAACCGACTAGCGGGAGCACCGGGGAGCTGTTTTTT
few	-	TRBJ2-1	TRBV10-3	CAISELAAGVDEQFF	TGTGCCATCAGTGAGTTGGCGGCAGGGGTGGATGAGCAGTTCTTC
-	-	TRBJ2-2	TRBV5-1	CASSWTPGSADTGELFF	TGCGCCAGCAGCTGGACCCCAGGGAGCGCAGACACCGGGGAGCTGTTTTTT
-	TRBD1	TRBJ2-7	TRBV6-5	CASVTGEKDEQYF	TGTGCCAGTGTGACAGGGGAGAAGGACGAGCAGTACTTC
-	-	TRBJ2-5	TRBV6-5	CASRPGTGETQYF	TGTGCCAGCAGACCCGGGACTGGAGAGACCCAGTACTTC
-	-	TRBJ2-7	TRBV5-1	CASSLGGGGPHEQYF	TGCGCCAGCAGCTTGGGGGGAGGGGGCCCCCACGAGCAGTACTTC